Sequencing of this T cell receptor beta chain was carried out in a study of blood T cells in healthy people across ages. Study-wide results and caveats: The fall in TCR beta diversity per million T cells was roughly linear with age.

The authors ran a second PCR of about 7 to 11 cycles using a sample-barcoded 5' primer and a J-beta primer mix. TCRdb re-derived calls from the 5' RACE reads in MiXCR, one entry per CDR3 protein. The table includes approximately 900,000 distinct CDR3 sequences, about 48% detected once. About this clonotype: Its antigen is as yet unknown.

The CDR3 consists of 15 residues. The junction had 16 bases not matched to a gene; V was cut back by 4 bases and J by 11 bases. Germline CDR1 LGHNA, CDR2 YNFKEQ. The sequence was collected from a man between 25 and 39 years old in good health. Source material: blood. The chain combines TRBV4-2 with TRBJ2-5; 7 bases align to TRBD2. This CDR3 is CASSRTSDAGGQQYF. The CDR3 bases are TGTGCCAGCAGCCGAACTAGCGATGCAGGAGGCCAGCAGTACTTC.